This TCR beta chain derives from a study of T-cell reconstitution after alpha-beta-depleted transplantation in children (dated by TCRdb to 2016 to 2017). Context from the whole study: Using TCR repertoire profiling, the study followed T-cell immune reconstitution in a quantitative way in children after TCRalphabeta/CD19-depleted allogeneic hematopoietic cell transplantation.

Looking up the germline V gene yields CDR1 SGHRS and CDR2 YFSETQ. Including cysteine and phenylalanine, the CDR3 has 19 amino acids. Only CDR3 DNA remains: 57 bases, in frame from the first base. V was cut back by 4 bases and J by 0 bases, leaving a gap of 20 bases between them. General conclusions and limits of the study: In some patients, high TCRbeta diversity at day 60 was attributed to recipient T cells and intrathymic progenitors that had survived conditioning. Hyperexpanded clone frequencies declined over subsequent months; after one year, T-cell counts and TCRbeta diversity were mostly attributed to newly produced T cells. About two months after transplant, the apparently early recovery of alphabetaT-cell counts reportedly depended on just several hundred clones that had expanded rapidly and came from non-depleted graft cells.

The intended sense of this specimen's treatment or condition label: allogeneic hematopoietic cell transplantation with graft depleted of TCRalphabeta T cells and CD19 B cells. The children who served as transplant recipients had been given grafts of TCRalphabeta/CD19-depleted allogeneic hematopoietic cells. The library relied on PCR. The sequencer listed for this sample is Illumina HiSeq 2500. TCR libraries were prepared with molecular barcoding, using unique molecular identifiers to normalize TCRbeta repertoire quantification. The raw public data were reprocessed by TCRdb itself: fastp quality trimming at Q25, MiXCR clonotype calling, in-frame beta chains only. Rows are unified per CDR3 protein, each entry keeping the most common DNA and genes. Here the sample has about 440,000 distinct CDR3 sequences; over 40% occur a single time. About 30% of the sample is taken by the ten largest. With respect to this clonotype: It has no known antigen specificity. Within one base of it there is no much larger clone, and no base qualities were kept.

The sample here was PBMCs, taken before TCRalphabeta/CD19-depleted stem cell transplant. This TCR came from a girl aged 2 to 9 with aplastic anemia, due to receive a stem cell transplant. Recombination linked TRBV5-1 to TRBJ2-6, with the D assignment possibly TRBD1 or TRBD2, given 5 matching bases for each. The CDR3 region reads CASSVSPGRIASGANVLTF. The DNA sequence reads TGCGCCAGCAGCGTCTCGCCGGGACGTATAGCCTCTGGGGCCAACGTCCTGACTTTC.